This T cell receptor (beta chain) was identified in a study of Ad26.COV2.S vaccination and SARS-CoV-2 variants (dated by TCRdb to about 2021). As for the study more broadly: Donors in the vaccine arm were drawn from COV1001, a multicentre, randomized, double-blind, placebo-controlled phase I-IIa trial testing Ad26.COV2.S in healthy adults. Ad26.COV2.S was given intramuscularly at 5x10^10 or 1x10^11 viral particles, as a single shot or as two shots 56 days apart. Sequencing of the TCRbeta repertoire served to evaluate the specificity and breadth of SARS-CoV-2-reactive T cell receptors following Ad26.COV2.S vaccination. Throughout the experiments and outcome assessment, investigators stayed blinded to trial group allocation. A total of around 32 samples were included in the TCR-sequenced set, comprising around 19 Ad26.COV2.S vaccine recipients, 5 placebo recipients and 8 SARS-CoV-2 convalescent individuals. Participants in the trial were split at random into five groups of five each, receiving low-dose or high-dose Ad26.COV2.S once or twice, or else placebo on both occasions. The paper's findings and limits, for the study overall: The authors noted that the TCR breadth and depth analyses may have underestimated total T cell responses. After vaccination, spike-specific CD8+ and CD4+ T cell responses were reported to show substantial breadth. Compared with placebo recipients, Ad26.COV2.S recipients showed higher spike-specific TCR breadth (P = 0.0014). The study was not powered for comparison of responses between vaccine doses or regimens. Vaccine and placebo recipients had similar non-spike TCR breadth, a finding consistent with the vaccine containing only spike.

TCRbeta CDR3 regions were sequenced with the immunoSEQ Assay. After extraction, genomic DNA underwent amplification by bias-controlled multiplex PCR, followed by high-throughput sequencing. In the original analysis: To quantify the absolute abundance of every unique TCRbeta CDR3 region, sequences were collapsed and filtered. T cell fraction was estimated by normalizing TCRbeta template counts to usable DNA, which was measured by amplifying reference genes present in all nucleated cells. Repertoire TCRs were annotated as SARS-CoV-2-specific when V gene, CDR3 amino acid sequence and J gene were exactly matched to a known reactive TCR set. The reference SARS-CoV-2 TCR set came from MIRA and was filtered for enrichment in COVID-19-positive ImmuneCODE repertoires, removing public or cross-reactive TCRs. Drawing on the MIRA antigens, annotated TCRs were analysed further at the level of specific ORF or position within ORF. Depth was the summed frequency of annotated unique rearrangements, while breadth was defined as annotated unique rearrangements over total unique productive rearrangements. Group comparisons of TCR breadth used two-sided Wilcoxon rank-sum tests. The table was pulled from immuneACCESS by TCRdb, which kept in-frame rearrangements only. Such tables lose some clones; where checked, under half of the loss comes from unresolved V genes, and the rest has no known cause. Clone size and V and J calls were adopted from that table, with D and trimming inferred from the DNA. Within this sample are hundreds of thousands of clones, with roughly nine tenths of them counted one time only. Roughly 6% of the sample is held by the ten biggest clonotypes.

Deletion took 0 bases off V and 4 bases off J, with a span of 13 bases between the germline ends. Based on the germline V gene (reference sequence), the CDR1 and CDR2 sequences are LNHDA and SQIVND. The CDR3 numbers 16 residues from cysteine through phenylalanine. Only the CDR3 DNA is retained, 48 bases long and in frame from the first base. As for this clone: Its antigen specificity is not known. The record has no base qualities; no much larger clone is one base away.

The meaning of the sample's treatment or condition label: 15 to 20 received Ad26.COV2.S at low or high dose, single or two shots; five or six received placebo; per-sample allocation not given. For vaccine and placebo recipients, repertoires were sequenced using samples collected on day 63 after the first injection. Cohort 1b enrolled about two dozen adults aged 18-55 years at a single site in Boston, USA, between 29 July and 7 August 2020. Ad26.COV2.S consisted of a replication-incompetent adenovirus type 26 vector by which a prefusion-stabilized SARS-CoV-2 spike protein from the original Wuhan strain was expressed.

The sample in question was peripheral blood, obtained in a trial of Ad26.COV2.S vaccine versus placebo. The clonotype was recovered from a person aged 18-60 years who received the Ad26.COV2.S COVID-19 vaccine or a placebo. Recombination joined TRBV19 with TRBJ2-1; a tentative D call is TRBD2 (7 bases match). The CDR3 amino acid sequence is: CASSIDLQGLYNEQFF. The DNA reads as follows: TGTGCCAGTAGTATAGATCTACAGGGACTATACAATGAGCAGTTCTTC.